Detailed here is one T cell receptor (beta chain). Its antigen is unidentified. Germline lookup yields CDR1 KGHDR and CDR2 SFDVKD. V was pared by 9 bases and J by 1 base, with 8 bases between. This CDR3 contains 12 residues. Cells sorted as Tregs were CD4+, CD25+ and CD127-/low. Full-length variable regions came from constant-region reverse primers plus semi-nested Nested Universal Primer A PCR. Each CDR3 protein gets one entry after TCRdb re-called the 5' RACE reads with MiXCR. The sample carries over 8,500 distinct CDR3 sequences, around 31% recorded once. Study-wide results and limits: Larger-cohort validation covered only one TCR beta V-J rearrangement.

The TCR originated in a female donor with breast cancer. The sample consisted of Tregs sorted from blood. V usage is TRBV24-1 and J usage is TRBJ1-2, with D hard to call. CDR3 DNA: TGTGCCACCCAAGAGGATAACTATGGCTACACCTTC. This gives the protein CATQEDNYGYTF.